The sequence of this T cell receptor beta chain was determined in a study of blood T cells in healthy people across ages. Donor samples were obtained from healthy Caucasian individuals from Russia, aged about 6 to 90. Extraction of total RNA produced a minimum of 5 micrograms from each sample. V was cut by 3 bases and J by 9 bases, with 18 bases left in between. The CDR3 has 15 amino acids. CDR1 DFQATT and CDR2 SNEGSKA come from the germline V gene (reference sequence). Then a second PCR, running roughly 7 to 11 cycles, was carried out with a sample-barcoded 5' primer and a J-beta primer mix. TCRdb reprocessed the 5' RACE reads with MiXCR, giving one entry per CDR3 protein. The table has 1 million or so distinct CDR3 sequences, under 45% seen once; the top ten hold 15% to 20%.

The rearrangement joins TRBV20-1 to TRBJ1-6; no definite D call. The sequence derives from a woman aged 55-69 years in good health. What was sequenced was blood. CDR3 DNA: TGCAGTGCTAGGACCTCTGCGTCCACCCGTTCACCCCTCCACTTT. Translated, it gives CSARTSASTRSPLHF.